A selection of T cell receptor beta chains follows, all from one sample in a study of T-cell memory formation after mild COVID-19. TCRdb reprocessed the 5' RACE reads with MiXCR, giving one entry per CDR3 protein. Of 470,000 or so distinct CDR3 sequences in the sample, more than 15% are singletons; the top ten hold about a fifth. The specimen was PBMCs or a T cell subset sorted from them (not recorded which). These receptors were obtained from a man aged 18 to 35 who had mild COVID-19 (a few samples of this study predate the infection). Cell type and time point are not known. Each CDR3 is given with its conserved first and last residue. Each record gives: CDR3 DNA, CDR3 protein, D gene, clone size, V gene, J gene. The D gene is left open where the match is weak. Not every row has a clone size; where given, it reads once, few, many or a size class.

CDR3nt: TGCAGTGTTAGGCTAGCGGGGGGGAACTCCTACGAGCAGTACTTC; CDR3aa: CSVRLAGGNSYEQYF; d_gene: TRBD2; abundance: .; v_gene: TRBV20-1; j_gene: TRBJ2-7
CDR3nt: TGTGCCAGCAGCTTAGCGCAGGGGGGCACAGATACGCAGTATTTT; CDR3aa: CASSLAQGGTDTQYF; d_gene: TRBD1; abundance: .; v_gene: TRBV7-2; j_gene: TRBJ2-3
CDR3nt: TGTGCCAGCACTAGCGGGGGGGCGAAGACCCAGTACTTC; CDR3aa: CASTSGGAKTQYF; d_gene: TRBD2; abundance: .; v_gene: TRBV7-9; j_gene: TRBJ2-5
CDR3nt: TGTGCCAGCAGCACCCGAGCCCGGGGCGATGAGACCCAGTACTTC; CDR3aa: CASSTRARGDETQYF; d_gene: .; abundance: few; v_gene: TRBV5-4; j_gene: TRBJ2-5
CDR3nt: TGTGCCAGCAGCATTCTCCGGACAGGGATGAACACTGAAGCTTTCTTT; CDR3aa: CASSILRTGMNTEAFF; d_gene: TRBD1; abundance: few; v_gene: TRBV7-9; j_gene: TRBJ1-1
CDR3nt: TGTGCCAGCAGCCCGGGACAGGGGACACCTTTGTCCAAAAACATTCAGTACTTC; CDR3aa: CASSPGQGTPLSKNIQYF; d_gene: TRBD1; abundance: few; v_gene: TRBV7-6; j_gene: TRBJ2-4
CDR3nt: TGTGCCACCAGTGGCGTTGGACCGAACACTGAAGCTTTCTTT; CDR3aa: CATSGVGPNTEAFF; d_gene: .; abundance: many; v_gene: TRBV24-1; j_gene: TRBJ1-1
CDR3nt: TGTGCCAGCAGCGTAGCGGCAGGGATGCCATCCTACGAGCAGTACTTC; CDR3aa: CASSVAAGMPSYEQYF; d_gene: .; abundance: .; v_gene: TRBV9; j_gene: TRBJ2-7
CDR3nt: TGTGCCAGCAGTTCGCAGGTAGTGGACAATGAGCAGTTCTTC; CDR3aa: CASSSQVVDNEQFF; d_gene: .; abundance: .; v_gene: TRBV12-3/TRBV12-4; j_gene: TRBJ2-1
CDR3nt: TGTGCCAGCAGAAAAGGACAGGTGAACACCGGGGAGCTGTTTTTT; CDR3aa: CASRKGQVNTGELFF; d_gene: TRBD1; abundance: few; v_gene: TRBV12-3/TRBV12-4; j_gene: TRBJ2-2
CDR3nt: TGTGCCAGCAGCAACGGACAGGGATGGTTTGTTGGTTCTGGCTACACCTTC; CDR3aa: CASSNGQGWFVGSGYTF; d_gene: TRBD1; abundance: .; v_gene: TRBV5-8; j_gene: TRBJ1-2
CDR3nt: TGTGCCAGCAGCTCGGACCGAAATGAAAAACTGTTTTTT; CDR3aa: CASSSDRNEKLFF; d_gene: .; abundance: many; v_gene: TRBV7-2; j_gene: TRBJ1-4
CDR3nt: TGTGCCAGCAGCTTGGCGCAGGGGGTAAATGAGCAGTTCTTC; CDR3aa: CASSLAQGVNEQFF; d_gene: TRBD1; abundance: .; v_gene: TRBV5-5; j_gene: TRBJ2-1
CDR3nt: TGCGCCAGCAGCCAGGTCAGGGTTTCCGAGCAGTACTTC; CDR3aa: CASSQVRVSEQYF; d_gene: .; abundance: few; v_gene: TRBV4-3; j_gene: TRBJ2-7
CDR3nt: TGTGCCTGTCACCGGGACGGATCCTACGAGCAGTACTTC; CDR3aa: CACHRDGSYEQYF; d_gene: .; abundance: many; v_gene: TRBV30; j_gene: TRBJ2-7
CDR3nt: TGCGCCAGCAGCTCAGCAGGGCTAAGCTCTGGAAACACCATATATTTT; CDR3aa: CASSSAGLSSGNTIYF; d_gene: .; abundance: few; v_gene: TRBV5-1; j_gene: TRBJ1-3
CDR3nt: TGCAGTGCTAGCCAGAGGTGGATGGCTAGCGGGGGAATGGAGACCCAGTACTTC; CDR3aa: CSASQRWMASGGMETQYF; d_gene: TRBD2; abundance: .; v_gene: TRBV20-1; j_gene: TRBJ2-5
CDR3nt: TGTGCCAGCAGTTATCCCGGGACAGGGCGCAATGAGCAGTTCTTC; CDR3aa: CASSYPGTGRNEQFF; d_gene: TRBD1; abundance: .; v_gene: TRBV6-5; j_gene: TRBJ2-1
CDR3nt: TGTGCCAGTAGTATAGATGGGGGGAGTGGGGCCAACGTCCTGACTTTC; CDR3aa: CASSIDGGSGANVLTF; d_gene: .; abundance: .; v_gene: TRBV19; j_gene: TRBJ2-6
CDR3nt: TGTGCCTGGAGTAAGCAGGGACCAGGGTATGGCTACACCTTC; CDR3aa: CAWSKQGPGYGYTF; d_gene: .; abundance: few; v_gene: TRBV30; j_gene: TRBJ1-2
CDR3nt: TGTGCCATCAGCGCCGACCGGGGCAGCAATCAGCCCCAGCATTTT; CDR3aa: CAISADRGSNQPQHF; d_gene: .; abundance: .; v_gene: TRBV10-3; j_gene: TRBJ1-5
CDR3nt: TGCGCCAGCAGCCAGGGACTAGTCGGGGATACGCAGTATTTT; CDR3aa: CASSQGLVGDTQYF; d_gene: TRBD2; abundance: few; v_gene: TRBV5-1; j_gene: TRBJ2-3
CDR3nt: TGCAGCGTTGAAGGCCGCTCTCTCCAGACCTACAATGAGCAGTTCTTC; CDR3aa: CSVEGRSLQTYNEQFF; d_gene: .; abundance: few; v_gene: TRBV29-1; j_gene: TRBJ2-1
CDR3nt: TGTGCCAGCAGTTCCCATAGGGCAGACTATAGCAATCAGCCCCAGCATTTT; CDR3aa: CASSSHRADYSNQPQHF; d_gene: .; abundance: many; v_gene: TRBV12-3/TRBV12-4; j_gene: TRBJ1-5
CDR3nt: TGTGCCAGCAGCTTAGGGGGTACGGTCTACGAGCAGTACTTC; CDR3aa: CASSLGGTVYEQYF; d_gene: .; abundance: .; v_gene: TRBV5-4; j_gene: TRBJ2-7
CDR3nt: TGCGCCAGCAGCCAAGATCAGAAAGGAACTAGGAACGAGCAGTACTTC; CDR3aa: CASSQDQKGTRNEQYF; d_gene: .; abundance: .; v_gene: TRBV4-3; j_gene: TRBJ2-7
CDR3nt: TGCAGTGCCGGGGCCGGGACGGCAAAAACCGGGGAGCTGTTTTTT; CDR3aa: CSAGAGTAKTGELFF; d_gene: .; abundance: few; v_gene: TRBV20-1; j_gene: TRBJ2-2
CDR3nt: TGTGCCAGCAGGCCAGCAGGGTTTAGCAATCAGCCCCAGCATTTT; CDR3aa: CASRPAGFSNQPQHF; d_gene: .; abundance: many; v_gene: TRBV6-1; j_gene: TRBJ1-5
CDR3nt: TGTGCCAGCAGTTCAACTAGTTACGAGCAGTACTTC; CDR3aa: CASSSTSYEQYF; d_gene: .; abundance: many; v_gene: TRBV12-3/TRBV12-4; j_gene: TRBJ2-7
CDR3nt: TGTGCCAGCAGTTACTTGACAGGGGGCACAGATACGCAGTATTTT; CDR3aa: CASSYLTGGTDTQYF; d_gene: TRBD1; abundance: .; v_gene: TRBV6-5; j_gene: TRBJ2-3
CDR3nt: TGCGCCAGCAGCCGAGGACTAGCGGGGGTCCGGGACAATGAGCAGTTCTTC; CDR3aa: CASSRGLAGVRDNEQFF; d_gene: TRBD2; abundance: .; v_gene: TRBV4-1; j_gene: TRBJ2-1
CDR3nt: TGTGCCAGCAGCTTAGGGTCGGGGCGGGCCACCGGGGAGCTGTTTTTT; CDR3aa: CASSLGSGRATGELFF; d_gene: .; abundance: .; v_gene: TRBV11-3; j_gene: TRBJ2-2
CDR3nt: TGTGCCACCAGCAGAGATGGGGCAGAGCTCGGGGAGCTGTTTTTT; CDR3aa: CATSRDGAELGELFF; d_gene: .; abundance: .; v_gene: TRBV15; j_gene: TRBJ2-2
CDR3nt: TGTGCCAGCAGCTTAGGTCCCGAGCAGTTCTTC; CDR3aa: CASSLGPEQFF; d_gene: .; abundance: few; v_gene: TRBV7-2; j_gene: TRBJ2-1
CDR3nt: TGTGCCAGCAGCCCCCAGGTGGGGTTACTTGAGCAGTTCTTC; CDR3aa: CASSPQVGLLEQFF; d_gene: .; abundance: .; v_gene: TRBV14; j_gene: TRBJ2-1
CDR3nt: TGCGCCAGCAGTTGGGGGGATTACAGGGGTCGGAGGGCTGAAGCTTTCTTT; CDR3aa: CASSWGDYRGRRAEAFF; d_gene: TRBD1; abundance: few; v_gene: TRBV5-1; j_gene: TRBJ1-1
CDR3nt: TGTGCCAGCAGTCGCCACTCTGGAAACACCATATATTTT; CDR3aa: CASSRHSGNTIYF; d_gene: .; abundance: few; v_gene: TRBV12-3/TRBV12-4; j_gene: TRBJ1-3
CDR3nt: TGTGCCAGCAGCTTGTCCCAGCGGGGAAATGAGCAGTTCTTC; CDR3aa: CASSLSQRGNEQFF; d_gene: TRBD2; abundance: few; v_gene: TRBV5-6; j_gene: TRBJ2-1
CDR3nt: TGTGCCAGCAGTTACGAAGACTTCCAAGAAGCTTTCTTT; CDR3aa: CASSYEDFQEAFF; d_gene: .; abundance: .; v_gene: TRBV6-2/TRBV6-3; j_gene: TRBJ1-1
CDR3nt: TGCAGTGCTAGCCGGACCATGAACACTGAAGCTTTCTTT; CDR3aa: CSASRTMNTEAFF; d_gene: .; abundance: .; v_gene: TRBV20-1; j_gene: TRBJ1-1
CDR3nt: TGTGCCAGCAGCCAAGATGGTTACTCCTACAATGAGCAGTTCTTC; CDR3aa: CASSQDGYSYNEQFF; d_gene: .; abundance: few; v_gene: TRBV3-1; j_gene: TRBJ2-1
CDR3nt: TGCGCCAGCAGCCAATGGCATGTTAACAGGGAAGAGACCCAGTACTTC; CDR3aa: CASSQWHVNREETQYF; d_gene: .; abundance: .; v_gene: TRBV4-1; j_gene: TRBJ2-5
CDR3nt: TGTGCCAGCAGCTACCCTCAGGTGGGAGGCAATGAGCAGTTCTTC; CDR3aa: CASSYPQVGGNEQFF; d_gene: .; abundance: .; v_gene: TRBV7-2; j_gene: TRBJ2-1